The 20 T cell receptor beta chains in this list originate from one sample, sequenced in a study of long-term antiretroviral therapy in people with HIV. Researchers report immunoSEQ v3.0 was run at survey level. Clones were read by immunoSEQ multiplex PCR, and TCRdb kept only the in-frame ones, dropping some. This sample carries 27,000 or so clones, 70% to 90% of them seen once, and the ten largest clones take 8% to 9%. The input for sequencing was unsorted PBMCs, taken less than 5 years after starting antiretroviral therapy. The receptors were sampled from a man between 35 and 55 years old with HIV.

The chain combines TRBV6-1 with TRBJ2-7, with TRBD2 matching over 8 bases. CDR3 length: 13 residues. Germline CDR1 reads MNHNS; CDR2 reads SASEGT. Germline trimming cut 8 bases from V and 9 bases from J; bases unmatched to any gene: 12. The CDR3 region is CASASSGSFGQYF. CDR3 nucleotides: TGTGCCAGCGCCTCGAGCGGGAGCTTTGGGCAGTACTTC.

The chain employs TRBV18 and TRBJ2-3; 12 bases are shared with TRBD2. V was pared by 4 bases and J by 2 bases, with 10 bases of the junction left unmatched. CDR1 KGHSH and CDR2 LQKENI come from the germline V gene. This CDR3 has 18 amino acids. CDR3: CASSLGLAGKASTDTQYF. The CDR3 DNA follows: TGTGCCAGCTCACTAGGACTAGCGGGGAAAGCCTCCACAGATACGCAGTATTTT.

CDR3 sequence (DNA): TGTGCCAGCAGGCCGGATTTCAATCAGCCCCAGCATTTT. It translates to CASRPDFNQPQHF. This chain joins TRBV2 and TRBJ1-5, with D uncertain. The CDR3 extends over 13 amino acids. Per the germline V gene, CDR1 is SNHLY and CDR2 is FYNNEI. Trimming left V 6 bases short and J 3 bases short, with 9 bases between.

The gene calls are TRBV4-2 and TRBJ2-1; D remains ambiguous. Germline V lookup: CDR1 LGHNA, CDR2 YNFKEQ. This CDR3 region has 16 residues. V dropped 3 bases and J dropped 0 bases, with 12 bases sitting between them. As DNA, the CDR3 is TGTGCCAGCAGCCACGCGACCCTCAGCTCCTACAATGAGCAGTTCTTC. Residues: CASSHATLSSYNEQFF.

The V call is TRBV4-3, the J call TRBJ1-1; no clear D. The CDR3 is 14 amino acids. Germline CDR1 and CDR2: LGHNA and YSLEER. The germline V and J ends were trimmed by 0 bases and 2 bases, with 7 bases remaining between them. CDR3 region: CASSQDKGNTEAFF. The CDR3 nucleotides are TGCGCCAGCAGCCAAGATAAGGGAAACACTGAAGCTTTCTTT.

The rearrangement links TRBV9 to TRBJ1-2; D is possibly TRBD1 (5 bases). Trimming left V 0 bases short and J 4 bases short, with 13 bases between. The CDR3 has 15 residues. Germline lookup yields CDR1 SGDLS and CDR2 YYNGEE. The CDR3 DNA is TGTGCCAGCAGCGTAGGGGCAGGGACTGTCTATGGCTACACCTTC. Translated: CASSVGAGTVYGYTF.

The chain joins TRBV30 to TRBJ1-1; D might be TRBD1 (6 bases). CDR3 length equals 13 residues. Germline V CDR1 and CDR2: GTSNPN, SVGIG (reference sequence). Trimming pared 3 bases from V and 1 base from J, leaving 9 bases between. CDR3 protein: CAWRETGNTEAFF. The DNA for the CDR3 is TGTGCCTGGAGGGAGACAGGGAACACTGAAGCTTTCTTT. Looking up the rest from reference TRBV30 and TRBJ1-1 gives the full variable domain: SQTIHQWPATLVQPVGSPLSLECTVEGTSNPNLYWYRQAAGRGLQLLFYSVGIGQISSEVPQNLSASRPQDRQFILSSKKLLLSDSGFYLCAWRETGNTEAFFGQGTRLTVV.

This clone was observed a single time. V usage is TRBV14 and J usage is TRBJ2-1; maybe TRBD1 (6 bases). Trimming stripped 0 bases from V and 3 bases from J, with 12 bases between. Germline V gives CDR1 SGHDN, CDR2 FVKESK. The CDR3 length is 16 residues. The CDR3 coding sequence is TGTGCCAGCAGCCAAGAAGGCAGGGGCAACTACAATGAGCAGTTCTTC. Amino acid sequence: CASSQEGRGNYNEQFF.

This clone occurred a few times. This chain uses TRBV5-1 with TRBJ2-7; perhaps TRBD2 as D (5 bases). CDR1 and CDR2 (germline): SGHRS, YFSETQ. The V end was cut by 5 bases, the J end by 3 bases, with 15 bases between. The CDR3 runs 14 residues. CDR3 in amino acids: CASSLETGSYEQYF. The CDR3 bases are TGCGCCAGCAGTCTGGAGACGGGGAGCTACGAGCAGTACTTC.

This clone was observed a single time. The V and J genes are TRBV12-5 and TRBJ2-1; D is perhaps TRBD1 (6 bases). Germline assignment: CDR1 LGHNT and CDR2 FRNRAP. The V and J ends lost 5 bases and 0 bases respectively, with 11 bases between them. CDR3 length: 15 amino acids. CDR3 in DNA: TGTGCTAGTGGTCGTACAGGGAACTCCTACAATGAGCAGTTCTTC. Encoded protein: CASGRTGNSYNEQFF.

The chain links TRBV27 to TRBJ2-1, with 7 bases aligning to TRBD2. Germline CDR1 is MNHEY and CDR2 is SMNVEV (reference sequence). CDR3 length: 14 amino acids. The J segment lost 7 bases and the V segment lost 6 bases, leaving 9 bases of the junction unmatched. Here the CDR3 reads CASRAGTMFNEQFF. In DNA, the CDR3 is TGTGCCAGCAGAGCCGGGACTATGTTTAATGAGCAGTTCTTC.

Only one count was recorded for this clone. The V and J genes are TRBV27 and TRBJ2-2, with 15 bases that match TRBD2. Trimming at V came to 5 bases and at J to 1 base, leaving 5 bases not matched to a gene. In germline, CDR1 is MNHEY, CDR2 SMNVEV (reference sequence). The CDR3 runs to 18 residues. The CDR3 DNA follows: TGTGCCAGCAGTCCACGGGGACTAGCGGGGGGGAACACCGGGGAGCTGTTTTTT. This translates into CASSPRGLAGGNTGELFF.

This chain connects TRBV5-1 to TRBJ1-2; TRBD1 matches at 10 bases. This CDR3 is 15 amino acids long. CDR1 is SGHRS, CDR2 YFSETQ, per germline. V lost 4 bases, J lost 5 bases, and 8 bases stayed unmatched. The CDR3 bases are TGCGCCAGCAGCCAGACGACAGGGGGCGCGTATGGCTACACCTTC. Translating gives CASSQTTGGAYGYTF.

V usage is TRBV29-1 and J usage is TRBJ1-1; 10 bases are shared with TRBD1. Germline V gene lookup returns CDR1 SQVTM and CDR2 ANQGSEA. V lost 7 bases, J lost 0 bases, and 14 bases stayed unmatched. The CDR3 consists of 17 residues. DNA of the CDR3: TGCAGCGCTGTCCCGGGACAGGGGACCTACGTGAACACTGAAGCTTTCTTT. Translating it yields CSAVPGQGTYVNTEAFF.

The chain is built from TRBV19 and TRBJ2-2; no reliable D call. The CDR3 covers 14 residues. Trimming cost V 5 bases and J 4 bases, with 11 bases left between them. Germline-derived CDR1 and CDR2 are LNHDA and SQIVND (reference sequence). The DNA for the CDR3 is TGTGCCAGTAGTTCCCGCGCGACCACCGGGGAGCTGTTTTTT. Translation: CASSSRATTGELFF.

This clone was picked up a small number of times. V is TRBV2 and J is TRBJ1-1, with 7 bases aligning to TRBD1. Germline V lookup: CDR1 SNHLY, CDR2 FYNNEI. The CDR3 has 12 residues. The trim removed 6 bases at V and 8 bases at J, leaving 6 bases unmatched. The CDR3 sequence: CASSPSGGEAFF. The CDR3 DNA reads TGTGCCAGCAGCCCCTCAGGGGGAGAAGCTTTCTTT.

The rearrangement links TRBV18 to TRBJ1-1; a weak D match, TRBD1 (6 bases). The CDR3 sequence is 19 residues long. Trimming removed 0 bases from V and 1 base from J, with 21 bases in between. Germline V lookup: CDR1 KGHSH, CDR2 LQKENI. The CDR3 sequence is CASSPPVPGASSRNTEAFF. For the CDR3, the DNA is TGTGCCAGCTCACCACCGGTCCCGGGGGCGTCTTCCAGGAACACTGAAGCTTTCTTT.

The chain combines TRBV7-2 with TRBJ1-4; perhaps TRBD1 as D (5 bases). In germline, CDR1 is SGHTA, CDR2 FQGNSA. The CDR3 consists of 15 residues. The V end was cut by 5 bases, the J end by 10 bases, with 20 bases between. DNA for the CDR3: TGTGCCAGCAGCCCGGGCGGGACGGGCGGCGTAAAACTGTTTTTT. Encoded protein: CASSPGGTGGVKLFF.

The chain recombines TRBV6-1 with TRBJ2-7; 13 nucleotides align to TRBD2. V dropped 5 bases and J dropped 2; count of bases not matched to a gene: 3. This CDR3 is built from 15 residues. The germline CDR1 and CDR2 sequences are MNHNS and SASEGT. The CDR3 spells CASSRTSGSTYEQYF. For the CDR3, the DNA is TGTGCCAGCAGTCGGACTAGCGGGAGCACCTACGAGCAGTACTTC.

This clone was counted a single time. The chain carries TRBV7-8 and TRBJ2-2, with TRBD2 identical over 7 bases. This CDR3 contains 15 residues. V gave up 2 bases and J gave up 2 bases; unmatched junction bases: 2. Germline CDR1 reads SGHVS; CDR2 reads FQNEAQ. The CDR3 protein is CASSLSGANTGELFF. The CDR3, as DNA: TGTGCCAGCAGCTTAAGCGGGGCTAACACCGGGGAGCTGTTTTTT.